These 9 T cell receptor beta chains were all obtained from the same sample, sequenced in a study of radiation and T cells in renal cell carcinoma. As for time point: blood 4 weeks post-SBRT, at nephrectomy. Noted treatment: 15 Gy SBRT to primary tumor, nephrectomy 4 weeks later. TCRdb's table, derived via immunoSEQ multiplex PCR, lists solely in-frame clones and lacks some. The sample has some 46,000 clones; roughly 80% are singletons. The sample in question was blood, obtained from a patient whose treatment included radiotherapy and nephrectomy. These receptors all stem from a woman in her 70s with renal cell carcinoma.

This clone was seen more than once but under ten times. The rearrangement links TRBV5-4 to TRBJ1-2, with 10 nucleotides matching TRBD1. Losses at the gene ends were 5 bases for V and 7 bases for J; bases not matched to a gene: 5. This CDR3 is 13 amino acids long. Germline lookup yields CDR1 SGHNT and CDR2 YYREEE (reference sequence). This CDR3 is CASREDRGPGYTF. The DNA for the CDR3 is TGTGCCAGCAGGGAAGACAGGGGGCCTGGCTACACCTTC.

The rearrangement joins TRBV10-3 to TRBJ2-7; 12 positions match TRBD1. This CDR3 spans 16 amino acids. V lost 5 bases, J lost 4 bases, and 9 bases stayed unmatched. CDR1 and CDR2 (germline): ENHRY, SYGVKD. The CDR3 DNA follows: TGTGCCATCAGTAACTCGGGACAGGGGGCCATTTACGAGCAGTACTTC. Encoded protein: CAISNSGQGAIYEQYF.

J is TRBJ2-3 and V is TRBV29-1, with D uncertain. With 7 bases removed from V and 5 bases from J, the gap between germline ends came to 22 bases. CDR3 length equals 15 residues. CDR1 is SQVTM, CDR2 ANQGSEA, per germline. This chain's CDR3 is CSAFKEIEFGDTQYF. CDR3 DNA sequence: TGCAGCGCCTTTAAGGAGATTGAATTTGGAGATACGCAGTATTTT.

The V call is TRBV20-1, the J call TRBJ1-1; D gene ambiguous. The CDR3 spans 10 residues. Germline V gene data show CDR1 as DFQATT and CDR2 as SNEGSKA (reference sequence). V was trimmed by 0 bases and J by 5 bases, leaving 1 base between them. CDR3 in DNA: TGCAGTGCTAGAGATACTGAAGCTTTCTTT. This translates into CSARDTEAFF.

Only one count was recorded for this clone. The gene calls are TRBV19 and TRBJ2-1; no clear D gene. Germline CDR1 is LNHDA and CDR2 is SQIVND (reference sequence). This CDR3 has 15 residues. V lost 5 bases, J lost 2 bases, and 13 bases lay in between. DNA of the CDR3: TGTGCCAGTAGTGAACCCATCGGCACCTACAATGAGCAGTTCTTC. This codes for CASSEPIGTYNEQFF.

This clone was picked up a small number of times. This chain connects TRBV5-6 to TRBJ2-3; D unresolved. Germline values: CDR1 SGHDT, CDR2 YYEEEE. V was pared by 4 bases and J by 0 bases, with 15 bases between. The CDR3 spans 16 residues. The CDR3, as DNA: TGTGCCAGCAGCGGGCAATGGCGGTTTAGCACAGATACGCAGTATTTT. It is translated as CASSGQWRFSTDTQYF.

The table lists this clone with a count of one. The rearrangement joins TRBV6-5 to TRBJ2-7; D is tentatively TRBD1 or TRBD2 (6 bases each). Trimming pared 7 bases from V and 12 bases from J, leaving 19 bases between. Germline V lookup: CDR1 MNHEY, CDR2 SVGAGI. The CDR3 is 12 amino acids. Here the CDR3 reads CASISGAGRPYF. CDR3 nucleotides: TGTGCCAGCATTTCGGGGGCGGGGCGCCCGTACTTC.

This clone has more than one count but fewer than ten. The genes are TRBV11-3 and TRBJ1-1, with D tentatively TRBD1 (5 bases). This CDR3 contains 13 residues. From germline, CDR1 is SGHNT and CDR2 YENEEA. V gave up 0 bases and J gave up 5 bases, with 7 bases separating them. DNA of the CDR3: TGTGCCAGCAGCTTAGAGGAGGGGACTGAAGCTTTCTTT. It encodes CASSLEEGTEAFF.

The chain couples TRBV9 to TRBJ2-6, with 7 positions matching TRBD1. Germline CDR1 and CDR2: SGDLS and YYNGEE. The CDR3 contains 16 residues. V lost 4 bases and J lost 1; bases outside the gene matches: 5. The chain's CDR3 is CASSPQGSSGANVLTF. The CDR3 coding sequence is TGTGCCAGCAGCCCACAGGGGTCTTCTGGGGCCAACGTCCTGACTTTC.